These 14 T cell receptor beta chains came from one sample sequenced in a study of blood T cell repertoires in COVID-19. Generated by immunoSEQ multiplex PCR, the TCRdb table keeps only in-frame clones and is missing some. The sample carries about 220,000 clones, 88% recorded once. Input material: PBMCs or T cells enriched from blood (not recorded which). Receptors were obtained from a woman aged 45-59 years with acute COVID-19.

The chain recombines TRBV9 with TRBJ2-3; 12 bases line up with TRBD2. J lost 9 bases, V lost 0 bases, and 11 bases had no gene match. CDR3 length: 17 residues. Germline V lookup: CDR1 SGDLS, CDR2 YYNGEE. CDR3 nucleotides: TGTGCCAGCAGCGTAGCTACTGGTGCTAGCGGGAGGGACACGCAGTATTTT. It yields the protein CASSVATGASGRDTQYF. The complete variable domain, with remaining parts taken from reference TRBV9 and TRBJ2-3, reads DSGVTQTPKHLITATGQRVTLRCSPRSGDLSVYWYQQSLDQGLQFLIQYYNGEERAKGNILERFSAQQFPDLHSELNLSSLELGDSALYFCASSVATGASGRDTQYFGPGTRLTVL.

V and J are TRBV7-2 and TRBJ1-4, with 8 bases aligning to TRBD1. The CDR3 runs 15 residues. CDR1 is SGHTA, CDR2 FQGNSA, per germline. With 4 bases clipped from V and 6 bases from J, the junction kept 7 bases outside the gene matches. CDR3 amino acids: CASSSPDRADEKLFF. DNA of the CDR3: TGTGCCAGCAGCTCCCCGGACAGGGCTGATGAAAAACTGTTTTTT.

The chain employs TRBV13 and TRBJ1-1; unclear D gene. V lost 1 base and J lost 3, with 9 bases in between. CDR1 is PRHDT and CDR2 is FYEKMQ in the germline V gene (reference sequence). The CDR3 is made up of 14 amino acids. DNA for the CDR3: TGTGCCAGCAGCTTAGTGGTTAGAGACACTGAAGCTTTCTTT. It specifies CASSLVVRDTEAFF.

The chain is built from TRBV4-1 and TRBJ2-5; 7 nucleotides agree with TRBD2. CDR1 MGHRA and CDR2 YSYEKL come from the germline V gene. The CDR3 is 13 residues long. The trim removed 4 bases at V and 3 bases at J, leaving 2 bases unmatched. CDR3 bases: TGCGCCAGCAGCCGGGACTATAAAGAGACCCAGTACTTC. Encoded protein: CASSRDYKETQYF.

CDR3 nucleotide sequence: TGTGCCAGCAGCCCCCTGAGTAGAAACCCTGGCGGGGAGCTGTTTTTT. Translation gives CASSPLSRNPGGELFF. The chain is built from TRBV7-2 and TRBJ2-2; D is undetermined. This CDR3 spans 16 amino acids. The V end lost 5 bases, the J end lost 7 bases, and 20 bases lay between the germline ends. Germline V gives CDR1 SGHTA, CDR2 FQGNSA.

This clone was picked up one time. The chain recombines TRBV6-1 with TRBJ1-2; D possibly corresponds to TRBD1 (5 bases). Trimming removed 2 bases from V and 6 bases from J, with 19 bases in between. The V gene's germline CDR1 is MNHNS and CDR2 SASEGT. The CDR3 extends over 16 amino acids. CDR3 coding DNA: TGTGCCAGCAGTGAAACAAGGGCAGGGAGGAAAAATGGCTACACCTTC. Amino acids: CASSETRAGRKNGYTF.

This clone showed up just once. The chain has TRBV28 and TRBJ1-2; D uncertain. The CDR3 contains 12 residues. In germline, CDR1 is MDHEN, CDR2 SYDVKM. The V end lost 8 bases, the J end lost 6 bases, and 13 bases lay between the germline ends. CDR3 region: CASGRREDGYTF. CDR3 in DNA: TGTGCCAGCGGGCGGCGGGAAGATGGCTACACCTTC.

This clone is a singleton in its sample. The genes are TRBV9 and TRBJ1-6, with D hard to call. The CDR3 contains 15 residues. The V and J ends lost 1 base and 3 bases respectively, with 8 bases between them. Germline-derived CDR1 and CDR2 are SGDLS and YYNGEE. CDR3 nucleotides: TGTGCCAGCAGCGTACAGGATTACTATAATTCACCCCTCCACTTT. It yields the protein CASSVQDYYNSPLHF. Supplemented by reference TRBV9 and TRBJ1-6, the full variable domain reads DSGVTQTPKHLITATGQRVTLRCSPRSGDLSVYWYQQSLDQGLQFLIQYYNGEERAKGNILERFSAQQFPDLHSELNLSSLELGDSALYFCASSVQDYYNSPLHFGNGTRLTVT.

This clone appeared a single time. The rearrangement uses TRBV19 and TRBJ1-1; no clear D. V shed 2 bases and J shed 1 base, with 5 bases lying between them. The V gene's germline CDR1 is LNHDA and CDR2 SQIVND (reference sequence). The CDR3 has 13 amino acids. The CDR3 region is CASSINRNTEAFF. DNA for the CDR3: TGTGCCAGTAGTATAAACAGGAACACTGAAGCTTTCTTT.

The J gene is TRBJ1-1, the V gene TRBV6-5; the D gene is possibly TRBD1 (5 bases). V was shortened by 4 bases and J by 5 bases, with 11 bases between the two germline ends. The germline CDR1 and CDR2 sequences are MNHEY and SVGAGI. The CDR3 loop spans 13 amino acids. The CDR3 nucleotides are TGTGCCAGCAGTTGGGGGGGGAGAACTGAAGCTTTCTTT. Protein product: CASSWGGRTEAFF.

The chain combines TRBV29-1 with TRBJ2-2; TRBD1 might be the D (6 bases). This CDR3 has 13 amino acids. Per the germline V gene, CDR1 is SQVTM and CDR2 is ANQGSEA. Trimming left V 0 bases short and J 6 bases short, with 8 bases between. The CDR3 sequence: CSVEDRGAGELFF. The CDR3, as DNA: TGCAGCGTTGAAGACAGGGGCGCCGGGGAGCTGTTTTTT.

The gene calls are TRBV18 and TRBJ1-5; D gene uncertain. Germline CDR1 KGHSH, CDR2 LQKENI. V was shortened by 4 bases and J by 5 bases, with 9 bases between the two germline ends. This CDR3 is 13 amino acids long. The DNA of the CDR3 is TGTGCCAGCTCACTTGCGGTAGATCAGCCCCAGCATTTT. It yields the protein CASSLAVDQPQHF.

There are a few counts of this clone. The chain is built from TRBV15 and TRBJ2-7; maybe TRBD1 (6 bases). This CDR3 contains 14 residues. Trimming shortened V by 0 bases and J by 4 bases, and 10 bases separated the two germline ends. Germline V gives CDR1 LNHNV, CDR2 YYDKDF (reference sequence). CDR3 nucleotide sequence: TGTGCCACCAGCAGAGATCAGGGGCTTTACGAGCAGTACTTC. Encoded protein: CATSRDQGLYEQYF.

The V gene is TRBV28, the J gene TRBJ1-4; D is unresolved. The germline V gene encodes CDR1 MDHEN and CDR2 SYDVKM. Trimming took off 4 bases at V and 4 bases at J, with 13 bases between the two ends. This CDR3 spans 15 amino acids. CDR3 region: CASSSPTGINEKLFF. CDR3 in DNA: TGTGCCAGCAGTTCGCCCACGGGGATTAATGAAAAACTGTTTTTT.